This T cell receptor (beta chain) is from a study of cytomegalovirus exposure and HLA in healthy donors. Study-level background: Earlier, 150 million to 200 million T cells were analyzed, and 95 million to 140 million unique TCR beta sequences were found among them.

PCR involved 60 Vbeta and 13 Jbeta primers. Libraries were prepared by immunoSEQ multiplex PCR; TCRdb keeps only in-frame clonotypes and omits some of them. The sample gives some 180,000 clones, roughly 10% of which show up once; approximately 1.5% is in the top ten. This clone came up a few times. This TCR came from a woman in her 30s in good health and CMV-seropositive. The sequencing input was PBMCs.

Here the CDR3 reads CASSQEGTSARAQYF. In nucleotides, the CDR3 is TGCGCCAGCAGCCAAGAAGGGACATCAGCAAGGGCCCAGTACTTC. The V gene is TRBV4-1, the J gene TRBJ2-5; tentatively, D is TRBD1 (6 bases). CDR1 is MGHRA, CDR2 YSYEKL, per germline. V lost 0 bases, J lost 9 bases, and 17 bases lay in between. The CDR3 is made up of 15 amino acids.